A single sample is the source of the 22 T cell receptor beta chains below, sequenced in a study of OX40 agonist ivuxolimab in advanced cancers. Assay used: immunoSEQ multiplex PCR; TCRdb lists only in-frame clones, some missing. The sample yields about 92,000 clones, around 80% seen once. Material: CD4+ or CD8+ T cells sorted from blood, obtained in a trial of the OX40 agonist ivuxolimab. The origin of the receptors is an adult with an advanced solid tumor such as melanoma, head and neck, liver or kidney cancer.

The genes are TRBV29-1 and TRBJ2-7; D not certain. V was cut by 5 bases and J by 2 bases, with 7 bases left in between. The CDR3 has 11 amino acids. CDR1 is SQVTM and CDR2 is ANQGSEA in the germline V gene. The CDR3 DNA reads TGCAGCGTTCGGACCACCTACGAGCAGTACTTC. It yields the protein CSVRTTYEQYF.

The gene calls are TRBV6-1 and TRBJ2-1; 14 bases align to TRBD2. Germline CDR1 MNHNS, CDR2 SASEGT. CDR3 length equals 16 residues. V was pared by 4 bases and J by 2 bases, with 1 base of the junction left unmatched. CDR3 nucleotides: TGTGCCAGCAGTGGGACTAGCGGGGGGACCTACAATGAGCAGTTCTTC. It specifies CASSGTSGGTYNEQFF.

V usage is TRBV30 and J usage is TRBJ2-7; D is possibly TRBD1 (5 bases). Germline lookup yields CDR1 GTSNPN and CDR2 SVGIG (reference sequence). The CDR3 contains 14 residues. Trimming stripped 0 bases from V and 2 bases from J, with 11 bases between. CDR3 sequence reads: CAWSVDGAPYEQYF. For the CDR3, the DNA is TGTGCCTGGAGTGTAGATGGGGCCCCCTACGAGCAGTACTTC.

The chain uses TRBV15 and TRBJ1-2; D is uncertain. There are 14 residues in the CDR3. V gave up 1 base and J gave up 4 bases, with 10 bases separating them. Germline V gene data show CDR1 as LNHNV and CDR2 as YYDKDF (reference sequence). CDR3 coding DNA: TGTGCCACCAGCAGAGTGGTGGAAGCCTATGGCTACACCTTC. As protein: CATSRVVEAYGYTF.

V and J are TRBV10-3 and TRBJ2-5; D gene unclear. Looked up from germline, CDR1 is ENHRY and CDR2 is SYGVKD. The CDR3 totals 11 residues. V was shortened by 2 bases and J by 5 bases, with 3 bases between the two germline ends. The CDR3, as DNA: TGTGCCATCAGTGAGAGCGAGACCCAGTACTTC. Translating it yields CAISESETQYF.

In its sample, this clone was seen a few times. V usage is TRBV11-3 and J usage is TRBJ2-5, with 12 bases identical to TRBD2. V was pared by 5 bases and J by 4 bases, with 2 bases of the junction left unmatched. The CDR3 is 14 residues long. The germline gives CDR1 SGHNT, CDR2 YENEEA. DNA for the CDR3: TGTGCCAGCAGCCCTAGCGGGAGGGGAGAGACCCAGTACTTC. The encoded protein is CASSPSGRGETQYF.

This sequence joins TRBV5-6 and TRBJ2-2; D is ambiguous. V lost 0 bases to trimming and J lost 4 bases, with 7 bases between them. In germline, CDR1 is SGHDT, CDR2 YYEEEE. The CDR3 consists of 14 residues. CDR3 region: CASSLVSGTGELFF. CDR3 DNA sequence: TGTGCCAGCAGCTTGGTTTCGGGCACCGGGGAGCTGTTTTTT.

The V and J genes are TRBV5-1 and TRBJ2-5; D is undetermined. Matching the DNA end better, TRBJ2-7 makes the J call doubtful. In germline, CDR1 is SGHRS, CDR2 YFSETQ. This CDR3 is 17 amino acids long. CDR3 sequence reads: CASSLRTADEIVYEQYF. CDR3 nucleotides: TGCGCCAGCAGCTTGAGGACCGCCGATGAAATTGTATACGAGCAGTACTTC.

J is TRBJ2-3 and V is TRBV11-2; 8 positions agree with TRBD1. There are 18 residues in the CDR3. V lost 5 bases to trimming and J lost 2 bases; unmatched junction nucleotides: 15. Germline lookup yields CDR1 SGHAT and CDR2 FQNNGV. CDR3 DNA sequence: TGTGCCAGCAGCCTTAAAGACAGGGGCGTAGGGAACACAGATACGCAGTATTTT. The encoded protein is CASSLKDRGVGNTDTQYF.

The genes are TRBV5-8 and TRBJ1-5; tentative D call: TRBD1 (5 bases). The germline V and J ends were trimmed by 7 bases and 0 bases, with 14 bases remaining between them. CDR1 and CDR2 from the germline V gene are SGHTS and YDEGEE. The CDR3 consists of 15 residues. The CDR3: CASFLRGYSNQPQHF. In nucleotides, the CDR3 is TGTGCCAGCTTTTTAAGGGGTTATAGCAATCAGCCCCAGCATTTT.

V is TRBV20-1 and J is TRBJ1-2; 7 bases are a match to TRBD1. The CDR3 runs 11 residues. The V segment lost 5 bases and the J segment 8 bases; nucleotides outside the gene matches: 5. Germline V gene data show CDR1 as DFQATT and CDR2 as SNEGSKA (reference sequence). DNA for the CDR3: TGCAGTGCTCCAAGGGGGCGGGGCTACACCTTC. Translating it yields CSAPRGRGYTF.

This clone was recorded only once. The chain is built from TRBV6-5 and TRBJ1-1, with TRBD1 identical over 10 bases. Losses at the gene ends were 4 bases for V and 4 bases for J; bases not matched to a gene: 6. The germline V gene encodes CDR1 MNHEY and CDR2 SVGAGI. The CDR3 is made up of 15 amino acids. CDR3 amino acids: CASSFSRTGGTEAFF. CDR3 DNA sequence: TGTGCCAGCAGTTTCTCCAGGACAGGGGGCACTGAAGCTTTCTTT.

The chain uses TRBV4-2 and TRBJ1-2; D might be TRBD1 (6 bases). This CDR3 contains 18 residues. CDR1 is LGHNA, CDR2 YNFKEQ, per germline. V was clipped by 1 base and J by 2 bases, with 20 bases between them. The CDR3 coding sequence is TGTGCCAGCAGCCAAGGAGACTCTTTGGGACAAACCAACTATGGCTACACCTTC. This codes for CASSQGDSLGQTNYGYTF.

This chain joins TRBV27 and TRBJ2-3, with TRBD2 matching over 9 bases. The CDR3 is made up of 15 amino acids. In germline, CDR1 is MNHEY, CDR2 SMNVEV (reference sequence). Trimming at V came to 6 bases and at J to 5 bases, leaving 9 bases not matched to a gene. CDR3 residues: CASSLAGASIDTQYF. The DNA for the CDR3 is TGTGCCAGCAGCTTAGCGGGGGCGTCCATAGATACGCAGTATTTT.

The chain joins TRBV6-4 to TRBJ2-3; D possibly corresponds to TRBD2 (6 bases). This CDR3 has 14 residues. The germline V and J ends were trimmed by 5 bases and 4 bases, with 13 bases remaining between them. The germline CDR1 and CDR2 sequences are MRHNA and SNTAGT. The CDR3 region is CASSIADRPDTQYF. In nucleotides, the CDR3 is TGTGCCAGCAGTATAGCGGATCGGCCAGATACGCAGTATTTT.

The rearrangement uses TRBV9 and TRBJ2-1, with a weak D call TRBD1 (5 bases). Trimming removed 3 bases from V and 7 bases from J, with 14 bases in between. CDR1 is SGDLS and CDR2 is YYNGEE in the germline V gene. This CDR3 comprises 14 residues. Here the CDR3 DNA reads TGTGCCAGCAGCGACCATCCAGGGATGAATGAGCAGTTCTTC. This sequence encodes CASSDHPGMNEQFF.

The chain links TRBV20-1 to TRBJ2-1, with no clear D. Trimming pared 6 bases from V and 4 bases from J, leaving 7 bases between. The V gene's germline CDR1 is DFQATT and CDR2 SNEGSKA (reference sequence). The CDR3 is 11 residues long. This chain's CDR3 is CSALQYNEQFF. The CDR3 DNA sequence: TGCAGTGCGCTTCAATACAATGAGCAGTTCTTC.

The chain recombines TRBV9 with TRBJ2-7; 13 bases are a match to TRBD2. Germline V gene lookup returns CDR1 SGDLS and CDR2 YYNGEE. The CDR3 extends over 17 amino acids. The V gene end was trimmed by 4 bases and the J gene end by 0 bases; junction bases not matched to a gene: 7. Here the CDR3 reads CASSLGLAGVNSYEQYF. As DNA, the CDR3 is TGTGCCAGCAGCCTCGGACTAGCGGGAGTTAACTCCTACGAGCAGTACTTC.

This clone was observed once. The chain employs TRBV7-3 and TRBJ1-2; no reliable D call. CDR1 is SGHTA and CDR2 is FQGTGA in the germline V gene. V dropped 8 bases and J dropped 3 bases, with 13 bases sitting between them. The CDR3 totals 13 residues. The CDR3, as DNA: TGTGCCAGCCGCGGGCCCTACGACTATGGCTACACCTTC. Amino acids: CASRGPYDYGYTF.

The chain joins TRBV5-1 to TRBJ1-3, with 7 positions matching TRBD1. CDR3 length: 15 residues. The J segment lost 0 bases and the V segment lost 4 bases, leaving 4 bases of the junction unmatched. From germline, CDR1 is SGHRS and CDR2 YFSETQ. CDR3 coding DNA: TGCGCCAGCAGCAGGGACAGCAGCTCTGGAAACACCATATATTTT. It is translated as CASSRDSSSGNTIYF.

The CDR3 loop is CASSFSREQYF. The CDR3 bases are TGTGCCAGCAGCTTTTCGAGGGAGCAGTACTTC. The V gene is TRBV5-8, the J gene TRBJ2-7; D gene unclear. The germline V and J ends were trimmed by 2 bases and 7 bases, with 7 bases remaining between them. The germline CDR1 and CDR2 sequences are SGHTS and YDEGEE. This CDR3 has 11 amino acids.

This clone was detected only once. The chain couples TRBV30 to TRBJ2-7; 7 positions agree with TRBD1. The CDR3 is made up of 17 amino acids. Trimming removed 3 bases from V and 0 bases from J; junction bases left unmatched: 14. CDR1 and CDR2 (germline): GTSNPN, SVGIG (reference sequence). For the CDR3, the DNA is TGTGCCTGGAGCCCGTCCCGGGACAGAGCTAGCTCCTACGAGCAGTACTTC. This translates into CAWSPSRDRASSYEQYF.